Shown below are 25 T cell receptor beta chains from a single sample sequenced in a study of blood T cell repertoires in COVID-19. The method was immunoSEQ multiplex PCR; TCRdb's version includes in-frame clones alone and lacks a portion of them. The data contain under 300,000 clones, about four fifths of them seen just once; the ten biggest clones take up about 3%. The sequencing input was PBMCs or T cells enriched from blood (not recorded which). Receptors were obtained from a man over 45 who had recovered from COVID-19.

The chain has TRBV30 and TRBJ1-2; 9 nucleotides match TRBD1. With 1 base clipped from V and 5 bases from J, the junction kept 5 bases outside the gene matches. The CDR3 length is 14 residues. Germline CDR1 and CDR2: GTSNPN and SVGIG (reference sequence). CDR3: CAWSDRGRWYGYTF. The CDR3 region has the DNA TGTGCCTGGAGTGACAGGGGGCGGTGGTATGGCTACACCTTC.

The rearrangement links TRBV27 to TRBJ2-2; 7 bases align to TRBD1. The CDR3 runs 15 residues. V shed 6 bases and J 4 bases; nucleotides not matched to a gene: 8. Germline V CDR1 and CDR2: MNHEY, SMNVEV (reference sequence). The CDR3: CASSLGTASTGELFF. The CDR3 coding sequence is TGTGCCAGCAGCCTCGGGACAGCCTCCACCGGGGAGCTGTTTTTT.

This chain joins TRBV9 and TRBJ1-1; the match to TRBD1 covers 9 bases. V lost 4 bases, J lost 10 bases, and 5 bases stayed unmatched. From germline, CDR1 is SGDLS and CDR2 YYNGEE. The CDR3 extends over 12 amino acids. The CDR3 protein is CASSPRTGAAFF. In DNA form, the CDR3 reads TGTGCCAGCAGCCCGCGGACAGGGGCAGCTTTCTTT.

V is TRBV12-3 or TRBV12-4 and J is TRBJ1-2; no reliable D call. The CDR3 is 12 residues long. Trimming removed 1 base from V and 5 bases from J, with 5 bases in between. Written as DNA, the CDR3 is TGTGCCAGCAGTTTAGTCCGGTATGGCTACACCTTC. The encoded protein is CASSLVRYGYTF.

The chain is built from TRBV29-1 and TRBJ2-7, with 9 bases aligning to TRBD1. CDR1 and CDR2 (germline): SQVTM, ANQGSEA. The CDR3 sequence is 12 residues long. J lost 2 bases, V lost 6 bases, and 2 bases had no gene match. As DNA, the CDR3 is TGCAGCGTACGACAGGGGGCCTACGAGCAGTACTTC. The encoded protein is CSVRQGAYEQYF.

V gene TRBV19 combines with J gene TRBJ2-6; D is undetermined. This CDR3 has 16 amino acids. The V gene lost 3 bases and the J gene lost 0 bases, with 9 bases spanning the gap. Germline V gene sequence: CDR1 LNHDA, CDR2 SQIVND (reference sequence). The CDR3 region is CASSIYASSGANVLTF. For the CDR3, the DNA is TGTGCCAGTAGTATTTACGCGAGCTCTGGGGCCAACGTCCTGACTTTC.

This clone was detected only once. The V call is TRBV30, the J call TRBJ1-4; D ambiguous. Germline CDR1 GTSNPN, CDR2 SVGIG (reference sequence). The CDR3 length is 15 residues. The ends were cut back, 0 bases at V and 2 bases at J, with 10 bases in the middle. The CDR3 spells CAWSVGEATNEKLFF. The CDR3 DNA reads as TGTGCCTGGAGTGTCGGAGAAGCGACTAATGAAAAACTGTTTTTT.

This chain joins TRBV27 and TRBJ1-6; D is undetermined. V lost 7 bases to trimming and J lost 4 bases, with 5 bases between them. Germline V lookup: CDR1 MNHEY, CDR2 SMNVEV (reference sequence). The length of the CDR3 is 12 residues. The CDR3 here is CASKRYNSPLHF. CDR3 DNA sequence: TGTGCCAGCAAGAGATATAATTCACCCCTCCACTTT.

This clone has a handful of counts. The chain couples TRBV7-2 to TRBJ1-5; the match to TRBD1 covers 7 bases. The CDR3 spans 15 residues. Germline V gives CDR1 SGHTA, CDR2 FQGNSA. V was clipped by 5 bases and J by 6 bases; unmatched bases: 10. CDR3 in amino acids: CASSAQQGLGQPQHF. The CDR3 coding sequence is TGTGCCAGCAGCGCCCAACAGGGGTTAGGTCAGCCCCAGCATTTT.

The count of this clone is one. The chain links TRBV2 to TRBJ1-2; D unresolved. V was pared by 9 bases and J by 3 bases, with 11 bases between. CDR1 SNHLY and CDR2 FYNNEI come from the germline V gene. This CDR3 is built from 12 residues. The CDR3 nucleotides are TGTGCCAGTTCGGGAGGAGACTATGGCTACACCTTC. This encodes CASSGGDYGYTF.

The chain is built from TRBV19 and TRBJ2-3, with 8 bases that match TRBD1. The CDR3 is 15 amino acids. Germline assignment: CDR1 LNHDA and CDR2 SQIVND (reference sequence). The trim removed 7 bases at V and 5 bases at J, leaving 11 bases unmatched. DNA for the CDR3: TGTGCCAGTAAGGGCCCCCAGGGGGCGCAAGATACGCAGTATTTT. This gives the protein CASKGPQGAQDTQYF.

This clone has only one observation. The V call is TRBV19, the J call TRBJ1-6, with 9 nucleotides matching TRBD1. The CDR3 is 15 amino acids. Germline CDR1 and CDR2: LNHDA and SQIVND (reference sequence). J gave up 10 bases and V 4 bases, and 8 bases lay outside the gene matches. The chain's CDR3 is CASSSNRGLMSPLHF. As DNA, the CDR3 is TGTGCCAGTAGTAGCAACAGGGGGCTGATGTCACCCCTCCACTTT.

A single count supports this clone. The gene calls are TRBV14 and TRBJ2-7, with a tentative D call TRBD2 (6 bases). The V gene lost 7 bases and the J gene lost 1 base, with 17 bases spanning the gap. The CDR3 is made up of 15 amino acids. Germline CDR1 and CDR2: SGHDN and FVKESK. CDR3 nucleotides: TGTGCCAGCACGGCGTCGGCTAGCGTTTCCTACGAGCAGTACTTC. Translation gives CASTASASVSYEQYF.

The chain recombines TRBV28 with TRBJ1-4; D possibly corresponds to TRBD1 (6 bases). The CDR3 spans 15 residues. Trimming took 5 bases from V and 7 from J, leaving 17 bases between them. From germline, CDR1 is MDHEN and CDR2 SYDVKM. The CDR3 loop reads CASSPPGGRGEKLFF. In DNA, the CDR3 is TGTGCCAGCAGTCCCCCTGGCGGCAGGGGTGAAAAACTGTTTTTT.

V gene TRBV6-2 or TRBV6-3 combines with J gene TRBJ2-7; D is perhaps TRBD2 (6 bases). V lost 0 bases, J lost 2 bases, and 14 bases lay in between. This CDR3 is 16 amino acids long. Germline-derived CDR1 and CDR2 are MNHEY and SVGEGT. The CDR3 DNA is TGTGCCAGCAGTTACTCCCCGACTAGTGCGGCCTACGAGCAGTACTTC. This gives the protein CASSYSPTSAAYEQYF.

The CDR3, as DNA: TGTGCCAGCAGTTACTCTAATACGCAGTATTTT. It specifies CASSYSNTQYF. The chain carries TRBV6-2 or TRBV6-3 and TRBJ2-3; D is unresolved. Trimming stripped 0 bases from V and 7 bases from J, with 2 bases between. Germline lookup yields CDR1 MNHEY and CDR2 SVGEGT. This CDR3 has 11 amino acids.

This clone showed up just a few times. The rearrangement links TRBV6-4 to TRBJ2-2; 14 bases align to TRBD2. CDR3 length equals 17 residues. The germline CDR1 and CDR2 sequences are MRHNA and SNTAGT. V was clipped by 6 bases and J by 0 bases; unmatched bases: 3. The CDR3 loop reads CASRGLAGGTNTGELFF. In DNA form, the CDR3 reads TGTGCCAGCAGAGGACTAGCGGGGGGCACGAACACCGGGGAGCTGTTTTTT.

V and J are TRBV10-1 and TRBJ2-3; 7 bases are shared with TRBD2. Germline values: CDR1 WNHNN, CDR2 SYGVQD (reference sequence). J lost 4 bases, V lost 4 bases, and 8 bases had no gene match. This CDR3 is built from 15 residues. The CDR3 protein is CASSGGGITADTQYF. The CDR3 DNA is TGCGCCAGCAGTGGGGGGGGAATTACGGCAGATACGCAGTATTTT.

CDR3 protein: CASSLGARTSTDTQYF. DNA for the CDR3: TGTGCCAGCAGTTTAGGGGCAAGAACCTCCACAGATACGCAGTATTTT. This rearrangement joins TRBV27 to TRBJ2-3; TRBD1 might be the D (5 bases). The CDR3 extends over 16 amino acids. CDR1 and CDR2 from the germline V gene are MNHEY and SMNVEV (reference sequence). The V gene lost 2 bases and the J gene lost 2 bases, with 14 bases spanning the gap.

V and J are TRBV6-5 and TRBJ2-4; 10 bases line up with TRBD1. CDR1 and CDR2 from the germline V gene are MNHEY and SVGAGI. The CDR3 extends over 14 amino acids. Germline trimming cut 7 bases from V and 8 bases from J; bases unmatched to any gene: 8. Here the CDR3 reads CASILRTGGDIQYF. The CDR3 DNA is TGTGCCAGCATACTAAGGACAGGGGGGGACATTCAGTACTTC.

The chain is built from TRBV30 and TRBJ1-2, with 7 bases aligning to TRBD1. The V gene end was trimmed by 2 bases and the J gene end by 3 bases; junction bases not matched to a gene: 3. The CDR3 runs to 13 residues. Germline CDR1 reads GTSNPN; CDR2 reads SVGIG (reference sequence). CDR3 nucleotides: TGTGCCTGGAGTATAGGGGGCGACTATGGCTACACCTTC. It is translated as CAWSIGGDYGYTF.

This chain links TRBV5-1 with TRBJ1-3, with D perhaps matching TRBD1 (5 bases). CDR3 size: 14 residues. V was cut by 4 bases and J by 1 base, with 9 bases left in between. Germline V CDR1 and CDR2: SGHRS, YFSETQ. The CDR3 DNA sequence: TGCGCCAGCAGCCCCGGGGGGTCTGGAAACACCATATATTTT. It translates to CASSPGGSGNTIYF.

A few counts support this clone. This sequence joins TRBV21-1 and TRBJ1-5; TRBD1, as called in the table, went unchecked against the DNA. TRBV21-1 counts as a pseudogene. This CDR3 comprises 16 residues. CDR3 loop: CASSKRGTPYNQPQHF. CDR3 in DNA: TGTGCCAGCAGCAAAAGGGGGACCCCGTACAATCAGCCCCAGCATTTT.

This clone turned up a few times. V and J are TRBV4-1 and TRBJ2-4; 8 bases line up with TRBD1. V shed 0 bases and J 3 bases; nucleotides not matched to a gene: 7. The CDR3 consists of 17 residues. Germline CDR1 is MGHRA and CDR2 is YSYEKL. The CDR3 reads CASSQDGTGGGKNIQYF. For the CDR3, the DNA is TGCGCCAGCAGCCAAGACGGGACAGGAGGAGGCAAAAACATTCAGTACTTC.

The V call is TRBV3-1 (or the pseudogene TRBV3-2), the J call TRBJ2-3; 9 nucleotides match TRBD2. Germline V CDR1 and CDR2: LGHDT, YNNKEL (reference sequence). With V trimmed by 2 bases and J by 1 base, 1 base remained unmatched. This CDR3 is built from 15 residues. This chain's CDR3 is CASSQPSGGTDTQYF. DNA of the CDR3: TGTGCCAGCAGCCAACCTAGCGGGGGCACAGATACGCAGTATTTT.